The clone carrying this TCR beta chain has at least ten counts. This specimen belongs to a study of metastatic and nonmetastatic thyroid tumors. The CDR3 covers 16 residues. The ends lost 1 base at V and 10 bases at J; junction bases unmatched: 12. CDR1 is SGHVS and CDR2 is FNYEAQ in the germline V gene. Thyroid surgery had not been preceded by any treatment in any patient. MiXCR reprocessed the PCR reads for TCRdb. The table has about 50,000 clones, roughly 20% seen once. The rearrangement joins TRBV7-6 to TRBJ2-1; 8 bases match TRBD2. What was sequenced was blood. The receptor's source is a female donor with papillary thyroid cancer or a benign thyroid nodule (not recorded which). Some clones in this sample may be carry-over from other donors' samples. CDR3 bases: TGTGCCAGCAGCTTAGAGGCCCGGGAGGGCCTCTCGGAGCAGTTCTTC. Encoded protein: CASSLEAREGLSEQFF. Full variable domain (missing parts from reference TRBV7-6 and TRBJ2-1): GAGVSQSPRYKVTKRGQDVALRCDPISGHVSLYWYRQALGQGPEFLTYFNYEAQQDKSGLPNDRFSAERPEGSISTLTIQRTEQRDSAMYRCASSLEAREGLSEQFFGPGTRLTVL.